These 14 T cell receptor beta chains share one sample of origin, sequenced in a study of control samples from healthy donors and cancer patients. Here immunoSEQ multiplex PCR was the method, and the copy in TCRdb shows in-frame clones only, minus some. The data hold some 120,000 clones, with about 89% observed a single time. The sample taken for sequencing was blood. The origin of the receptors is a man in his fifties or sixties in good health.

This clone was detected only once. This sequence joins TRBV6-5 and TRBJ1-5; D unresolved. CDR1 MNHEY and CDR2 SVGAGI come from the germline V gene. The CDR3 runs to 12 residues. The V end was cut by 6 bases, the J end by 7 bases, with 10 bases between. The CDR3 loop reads CASSTGSQPQHF. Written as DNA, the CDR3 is TGTGCCAGCAGCACGGGCAGCCAGCCCCAGCATTTT.

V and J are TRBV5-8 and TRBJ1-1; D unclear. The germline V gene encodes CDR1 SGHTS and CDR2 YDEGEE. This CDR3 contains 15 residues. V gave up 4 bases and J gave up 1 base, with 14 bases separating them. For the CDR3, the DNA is TGTGCCAGCAGCCCCTTTGCTTATAAGAACACTGAAGCTTTCTTT. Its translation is CASSPFAYKNTEAFF.

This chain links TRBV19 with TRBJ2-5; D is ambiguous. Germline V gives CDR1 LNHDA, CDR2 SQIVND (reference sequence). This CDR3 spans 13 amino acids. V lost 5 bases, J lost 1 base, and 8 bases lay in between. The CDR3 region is CASSGRRQETQYF. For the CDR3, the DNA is TGTGCCAGTAGTGGCAGGCGCCAAGAGACCCAGTACTTC.

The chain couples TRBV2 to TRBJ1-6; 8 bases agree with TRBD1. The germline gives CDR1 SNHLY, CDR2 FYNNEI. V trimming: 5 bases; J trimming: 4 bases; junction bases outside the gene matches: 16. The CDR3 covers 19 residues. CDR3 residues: CASSRTGTPYQTYNSPLHF. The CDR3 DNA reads TGTGCCAGCAGTCGGACAGGGACCCCTTACCAAACATATAATTCACCCCTCCACTTT.

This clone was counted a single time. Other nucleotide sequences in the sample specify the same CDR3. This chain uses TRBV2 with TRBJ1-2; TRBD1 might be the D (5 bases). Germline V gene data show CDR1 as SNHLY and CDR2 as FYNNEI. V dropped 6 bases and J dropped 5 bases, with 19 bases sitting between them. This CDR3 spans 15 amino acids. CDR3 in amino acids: CASRGPTIRGYGYTF. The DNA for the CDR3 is TGTGCCAGCAGGGGACCGACGATCCGGGGTTATGGCTACACCTTC.

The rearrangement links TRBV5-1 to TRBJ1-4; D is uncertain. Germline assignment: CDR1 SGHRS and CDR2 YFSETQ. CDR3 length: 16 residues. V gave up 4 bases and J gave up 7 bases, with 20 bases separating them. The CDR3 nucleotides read TGCGCCAGCAGCCTCCGGACTGCCTCGGCAGCTGAAAAACTGTTTTTT. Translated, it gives CASSLRTASAAEKLFF. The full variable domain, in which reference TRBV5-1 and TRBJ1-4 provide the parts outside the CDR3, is KAGVTQTPRYLIKTRGQQVTLSCSPISGHRSVSWYQQTPGQGLQFLFEYFSETQRNKGNFPGRFSGRQFSNSRSEMNVSTLELGDSALYLCASSLRTASAAEKLFFGSGTQLSVL.

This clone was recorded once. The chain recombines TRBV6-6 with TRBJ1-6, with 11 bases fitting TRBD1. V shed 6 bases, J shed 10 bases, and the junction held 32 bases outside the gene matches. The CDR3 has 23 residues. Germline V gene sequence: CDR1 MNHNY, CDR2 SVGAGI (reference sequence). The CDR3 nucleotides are TGTGCCAGCAGCTTATCCTCAGCCTTCCTCGACACGAGGACAGGGGGCGCTAGCTCACCCCTCCACTTT. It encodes CASSLSSAFLDTRTGGASSPLHF.

The CDR3 DNA sequence: TGTGCCAGCAGCTTAGAGGCCCCCGTAGGCGAGACCCAGTACTTC. This gives the protein CASSLEAPVGETQYF. This chain uses TRBV11-2 with TRBJ2-5, with D hard to call. The V gene lost 0 bases and the J gene lost 5 bases, with 13 bases spanning the gap. The V gene's germline CDR1 is SGHAT and CDR2 FQNNGV. The CDR3 is made up of 15 amino acids. The full variable domain, completed using reference TRBV11-2 and TRBJ2-5, is EAGVAQSPRYKIIEKRQSVAFWCNPISGHATLYWYQQILGQGPKLLIQFQNNGVVDDSQLPKDRFSAERLKGVDSTLKIQPAKLEDSAVYLCASSLEAPVGETQYFGPGTRLLVL.

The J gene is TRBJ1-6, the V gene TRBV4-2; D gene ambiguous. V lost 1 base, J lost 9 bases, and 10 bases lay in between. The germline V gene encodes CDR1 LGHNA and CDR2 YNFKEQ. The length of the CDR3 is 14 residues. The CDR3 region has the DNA TGTGCCAGCAGCCAAGGTGGCAGAACTTCACCCCTCCACTTT. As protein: CASSQGGRTSPLHF.

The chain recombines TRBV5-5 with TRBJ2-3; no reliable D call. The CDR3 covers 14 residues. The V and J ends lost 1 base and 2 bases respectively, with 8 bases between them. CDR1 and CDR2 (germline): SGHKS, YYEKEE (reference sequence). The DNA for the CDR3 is TGTGCCAGCAGCTTGACGGGTCTCACAGATACGCAGTATTTT. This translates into CASSLTGLTDTQYF.

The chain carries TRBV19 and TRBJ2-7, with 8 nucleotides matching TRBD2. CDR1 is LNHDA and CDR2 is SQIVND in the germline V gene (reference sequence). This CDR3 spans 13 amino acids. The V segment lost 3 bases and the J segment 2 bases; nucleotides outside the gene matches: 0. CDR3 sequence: CASSIGGAYEQYF. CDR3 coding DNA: TGTGCCAGTAGTATCGGGGGGGCCTACGAGCAGTACTTC.

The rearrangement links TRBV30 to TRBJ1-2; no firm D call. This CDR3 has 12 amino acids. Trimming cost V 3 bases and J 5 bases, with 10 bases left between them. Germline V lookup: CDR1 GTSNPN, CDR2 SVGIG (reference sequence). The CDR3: CAWSNRVYGYTF. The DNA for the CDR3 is TGTGCCTGGAGCAACAGAGTGTATGGCTACACCTTC.

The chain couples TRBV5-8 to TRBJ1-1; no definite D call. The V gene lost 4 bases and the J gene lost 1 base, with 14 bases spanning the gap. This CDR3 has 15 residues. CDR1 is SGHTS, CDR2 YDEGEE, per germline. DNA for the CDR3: TGTGCCAGCAGCCCCTTGGCAGGAGGGAACACTGAAGCTTTCTTT. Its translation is CASSPLAGGNTEAFF.

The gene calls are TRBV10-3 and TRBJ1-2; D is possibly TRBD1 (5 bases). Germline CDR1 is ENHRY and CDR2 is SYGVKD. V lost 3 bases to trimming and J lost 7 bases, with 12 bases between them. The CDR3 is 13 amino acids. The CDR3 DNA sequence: TGTGCCATCAGTGATGGGGGGAGGGCTGGCTACACCTTC. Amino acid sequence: CAISDGGRAGYTF.